The present T cell receptor (beta chain) was sequenced within a study of control samples from healthy donors and cancer patients. Here immunoSEQ multiplex PCR was the method, and the copy in TCRdb shows in-frame clones only, minus some. The sample consists of hundreds of thousands of clones, approximately 90% of them appearing once. The CDR3 runs 14 residues. Per germline, CDR1 SGHRS and CDR2 YFSETQ. The V end lost 3 bases, the J end lost 4 bases, and 13 bases lay between the germline ends. Sequencing was done on a sample of PBMCs. The sequence derives from a man aged 35 to 55 with head and neck cancer. V is TRBV5-1 and J is TRBJ1-1; D gene ambiguous. CDR3 residues: CASSSAGSATEAFF. CDR3 sequence (DNA): TGCGCCAGCAGCTCCGCAGGCTCCGCCACTGAAGCTTTCTTT.